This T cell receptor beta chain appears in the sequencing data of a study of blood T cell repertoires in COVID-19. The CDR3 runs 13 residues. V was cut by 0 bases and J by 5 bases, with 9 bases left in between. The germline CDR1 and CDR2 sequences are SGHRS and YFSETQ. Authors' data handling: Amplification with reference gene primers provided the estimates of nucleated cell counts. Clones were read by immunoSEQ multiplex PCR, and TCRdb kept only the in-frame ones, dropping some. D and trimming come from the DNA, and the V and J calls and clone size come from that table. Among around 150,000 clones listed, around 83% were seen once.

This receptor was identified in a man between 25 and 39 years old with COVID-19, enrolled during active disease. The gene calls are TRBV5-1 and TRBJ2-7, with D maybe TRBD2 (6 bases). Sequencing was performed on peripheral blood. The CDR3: CASSLGRVNEQYF. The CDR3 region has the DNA TGCGCCAGCAGCTTGGGGAGGGTCAACGAGCAGTACTTC.